This T cell receptor beta chain came from a study of blood T cells in healthy people across ages. The CDR3 covers 17 residues. The V gene's germline CDR1 is SGHRS and CDR2 YFSETQ. V gave up 2 bases and J gave up 8 bases; unmatched junction bases: 17. A sample-barcoded 5' primer and a J-beta primer mix were used in a second PCR of roughly 7 to 12 cycles. TCRdb re-called the 5' RACE reads with MiXCR, one entry per CDR3 protein. This sample has 1.5 million to 2 million distinct CDR3 sequences, with approximately 50% found just once. This TCR came from a woman aged 40-49 years in good health. The specimen sequenced was blood. The chain uses TRBV5-1 and TRBJ1-2; 8 nucleotides match TRBD1. This chain's CDR3 is CASSLVGFGQGMFGYTF. The CDR3 DNA reads as TGCGCCAGCAGCTTAGTTGGGTTCGGACAGGGAATGTTCGGCTACACCTTC.